The entry that follows covers one TCR beta chain sequence. These data are taken from a study of blood T cell repertoires in COVID-19. In the study overall: Specimens from acute and convalescent COVID-19 originated in the United States, Italy and Spain.

The authors' processing: Amplification from reference gene primers served as the basis for estimated nucleated cell counts. The repertoire was sequenced with immunoSEQ multiplex PCR; TCRdb's copy has only in-frame clones and lacks some. The V and J calls and clone size were taken over from that table, and D and trimming were inferred from the DNA. The sample records 380,000 or so clones, 88% being singletons. Germline CDR1 is LNHDA and CDR2 is SQIVND (reference sequence). V was trimmed by 4 bases and J by 4 bases, leaving 11 bases between them. This CDR3 is 14 amino acids long. The participants were between about 18 and 90 years old and came from fewer than 25 US areas. Assignments of participants to cohorts depended upon their own reported clinical history.

This clonotype was obtained from a young woman with acute COVID-19. This chain joins TRBV19 and TRBJ1-5; the D is unclear. Sequencing used PBMCs or T cells enriched from blood (not recorded which). CDR3 protein: CASSTAGRNQPQHF. CDR3 in DNA: TGTGCCAGTAGTACCGCTGGCAGAAATCAGCCCCAGCATTTT.